Listed here are 20 T cell receptor beta chains from one sample, sequenced in a study of T cell repertoires in ileal Crohn's disease. Time point denoted: proximal margin of the surgical specimen (macroscopically non-inflamed). TCRdb's table, derived via immunoSEQ multiplex PCR, lists solely in-frame clones and lacks some. The top ten clones hold about 14% of a sample with around 3,600 clones, 89% of them seen once. The sample was ileal tissue. Source of these receptors: an adult with Crohn's disease.

In this sample, this clone turned up a few times. This chain joins TRBV6-6 and TRBJ2-7, with 12 bases fitting TRBD2. Trimming at V came to 5 bases and at J to 4 bases, leaving 9 bases not matched to a gene. The germline gives CDR1 MNHNY, CDR2 SVGAGI (reference sequence). CDR3 size: 16 residues. In nucleotides, the CDR3 is TGTGCCAGCAGTCCCCTGACTAGCGGGAGTTTTTACGAGCAGTACTTC. This translates into CASSPLTSGSFYEQYF.

The rearrangement uses TRBV10-2 and TRBJ1-2; maybe TRBD1 (5 bases). The V gene's germline CDR1 is WSHSY and CDR2 SAAADI. The CDR3 is made up of 14 amino acids. The V gene lost 3 bases and the J gene lost 5 bases, with 13 bases spanning the gap. Written as DNA, the CDR3 is TGCGCCAGCAGTGAAAGAAATCAGGGATATGGCTACACCTTC. Its translation is CASSERNQGYGYTF.

This clone was seen a few times. The CDR3 sequence: CASSRDRNQPQHF. The CDR3 region has the DNA TGTGCCAGCAGCAGGGACAGAAATCAGCCCCAGCATTTT. The rearrangement links TRBV21-1 to TRBJ1-5; the DNA was not used to check the table's D call, TRBD1. TRBV21-1 is flagged as a pseudogene. The CDR3 loop spans 13 amino acids.

This clone was detected only a few times. The chain joins TRBV6-1 to TRBJ1-3, with a tentative D call TRBD1 (6 bases). CDR3 length equals 13 residues. Germline CDR1 is MNHNS and CDR2 is SASEGT. V gave up 10 bases and J gave up 2 bases, with 12 bases separating them. In nucleotides, the CDR3 is TGTGCCACCAGAGCAGGGGCTGGAAACACCATATATTTT. This sequence encodes CATRAGAGNTIYF.

V and J are TRBV7-6 and TRBJ1-1; no clear D gene. CDR1 and CDR2 (germline): SGHVS, FNYEAQ. This CDR3 contains 15 residues. Trimming took 1 base from V and 1 from J, leaving 10 bases between them. The CDR3 is CASSLDASANTEAFF. CDR3 nucleotide sequence: TGTGCCAGCAGCTTAGACGCTTCGGCGAACACTGAAGCTTTCTTT.

The chain links TRBV19 to TRBJ2-1, with D possibly being TRBD2 (6 bases). V dropped 7 bases and J dropped 10 bases, with 11 bases sitting between them. The CDR3 consists of 11 residues. The germline V gene encodes CDR1 LNHDA and CDR2 SQIVND (reference sequence). The CDR3 DNA reads TGTGCCAGTACCTCAGGGAGGGAGCAGTTCTTC. Residues: CASTSGREQFF.

The chain couples TRBV7-2 to TRBJ2-1, with TRBD2 matching over 13 bases. Germline trimming cut 3 bases from V and 8 bases from J; bases unmatched to any gene: 4. This CDR3 contains 15 residues. Germline-derived CDR1 and CDR2 are SGHTA and FQGNSA. CDR3 amino acids: CASSFGLAGDYEQFF. The CDR3 nucleotides are TGTGCCAGCAGCTTCGGACTAGCGGGAGACTATGAGCAGTTCTTC.

This chain connects TRBV5-5 to TRBJ2-3, with 8 bases aligning to TRBD2. The trim removed 0 bases at V and 0 bases at J, leaving 3 bases unmatched. The CDR3 extends over 16 amino acids. The germline V gene has CDR1 SGHKS and CDR2 YYEKEE (reference sequence). The DNA of the CDR3 is TGTGCCAGCAGCTTGGTTCCGGGAGGGAGCACAGATACGCAGTATTTT. Residues: CASSLVPGGSTDTQYF.

This chain uses TRBV11-2 with TRBJ1-1, with D possibly matching TRBD1 (6 bases). Germline lookup yields CDR1 SGHAT and CDR2 FQNNGV. This CDR3 has 15 residues. V dropped 0 bases and J dropped 5 bases, with 13 bases sitting between them. The CDR3 sequence is CASSLDLTGRTEAFF. For the CDR3, the DNA is TGTGCCAGCAGCTTAGATCTAACAGGGAGGACTGAAGCTTTCTTT.

The V call is TRBV28, the J call TRBJ2-7, with 10 nucleotides matching TRBD2. With V trimmed by 6 bases and J by 5 bases, 7 bases remained unmatched. CDR3 length: 14 residues. Germline lookup yields CDR1 MDHEN and CDR2 SYDVKM. CDR3 protein: CASRPSGRFDEQYF. The CDR3 DNA follows: TGTGCCAGCAGGCCTAGCGGGAGATTCGACGAGCAGTACTTC.

V is TRBV19 and J is TRBJ2-7; 7 bases map to TRBD1. This CDR3 contains 16 residues. The germline CDR1 and CDR2 sequences are LNHDA and SQIVND (reference sequence). The J segment lost 0 bases and the V segment lost 8 bases, leaving 13 bases of the junction unmatched. The CDR3 bases are TGTGCCAGTTGCCGGGACAGCCAAACGAGCTCCTACGAGCAGTACTTC. Encoded protein: CASCRDSQTSSYEQYF.

The J gene is TRBJ2-2, the V gene TRBV9; 8 bases line up with TRBD1. CDR3 size: 17 residues. Losses at the gene ends were 3 bases for V and 4 bases for J; bases not matched to a gene: 11. Germline V gives CDR1 SGDLS, CDR2 YYNGEE. DNA of the CDR3: TGTGCCAGCAGCGGACAGGGGACTCGTTTATTCACCGGGGAGCTGTTTTTT. This sequence encodes CASSGQGTRLFTGELFF.

This chain uses TRBV12-5 with TRBJ2-4; D is perhaps TRBD2 (5 bases). CDR1 and CDR2 from the germline V gene are LGHNT and FRNRAP. This CDR3 has 12 amino acids. Trimming pared 5 bases from V and 9 bases from J, leaving 11 bases between. For the CDR3, the DNA is TGTGCTAGTGGTGGTCCGGGAACCATTCAGTACTTC. It codes for CASGGPGTIQYF.

The gene calls are TRBV11-2 and TRBJ2-1; the D is unclear. From germline, CDR1 is SGHAT and CDR2 FQNNGV. The V gene lost 5 bases and the J gene lost 9 bases, with 17 bases spanning the gap. CDR3 size: 14 residues. CDR3: CASSLYTIRGEQFF. The CDR3 bases are TGTGCCAGCAGCCTCTACACTATACGAGGTGAGCAGTTCTTC.

The chain couples TRBV5-5 to TRBJ1-2, with D perhaps matching TRBD1 (6 bases). CDR1 SGHKS and CDR2 YYEKEE come from the germline V gene (reference sequence). The ends were cut back, 1 base at V and 5 bases at J, with 15 bases in the middle. This CDR3 has 15 amino acids. The CDR3 region is CASSLYQGGGYGYTF. The CDR3 bases are TGTGCCAGCAGCTTGTATCAGGGAGGGGGATATGGCTACACCTTC.

The count of this clone is one. The V and J genes are TRBV2 and TRBJ2-5; 11 positions match TRBD1. Germline trimming cut 11 bases from V and 5 bases from J; bases unmatched to any gene: 10. The CDR3 is 14 amino acids. The germline CDR1 and CDR2 sequences are SNHLY and FYNNEI. CDR3 region: CASWTGGAGETQYF. DNA of the CDR3: TGTGCCTCCTGGACAGGGGGCGCCGGGGAGACCCAGTACTTC.

This chain connects TRBV2 to TRBJ2-3; D call uncertain. This CDR3 is built from 15 residues. Trimming stripped 7 bases from V and 4 bases from J, with 18 bases between. Per the germline V gene, CDR1 is SNHLY and CDR2 is FYNNEI. Written as DNA, the CDR3 is TGTGCCAGCATTCTAAACCCCTCTGGGTCAGATACGCAGTATTTT. Protein sequence: CASILNPSGSDTQYF.

Of note for this clone: A junction boundary mismatches the germline segment, possibly from a read error. In DNA form, the CDR3 reads TGTGCTAGCAGCTTGGGGACTAGCGACAATGAGCAGTTCTTC. Amino acid sequence: CASSLGTSDNEQFF. This rearrangement joins TRBV7-7 to TRBJ2-1; TRBD2 agrees at 10 bases. Germline values: CDR1 SSHAT, CDR2 FNYEAQ (reference sequence). CDR3 length equals 14 residues.

This chain links TRBV6-6 with TRBJ1-5; D is perhaps TRBD1 (6 bases). V was cut by 3 bases and J by 3 bases, with 12 bases left in between. The CDR3 runs 15 residues. CDR1 and CDR2 (germline): MNHNY, SVGAGI (reference sequence). In DNA, the CDR3 is TGTGCCAGCAGTTATGAAGGACAGAACAATCAGCCCCAGCATTTT. The encoded protein is CASSYEGQNNQPQHF.

The chain has TRBV12-5 and TRBJ2-2; 7 positions match TRBD1. The CDR3 sequence is 18 residues long. V shed 0 bases and J 3 bases; nucleotides not matched to a gene: 10. Germline lookup yields CDR1 LGHNT and CDR2 FRNRAP. In DNA, the CDR3 is TGTGCTAGTGGTTTGGTATCGACAGGGTTCGTGGACACCGGGGAGCTGTTTTTT. Its protein product is CASGLVSTGFVDTGELFF.